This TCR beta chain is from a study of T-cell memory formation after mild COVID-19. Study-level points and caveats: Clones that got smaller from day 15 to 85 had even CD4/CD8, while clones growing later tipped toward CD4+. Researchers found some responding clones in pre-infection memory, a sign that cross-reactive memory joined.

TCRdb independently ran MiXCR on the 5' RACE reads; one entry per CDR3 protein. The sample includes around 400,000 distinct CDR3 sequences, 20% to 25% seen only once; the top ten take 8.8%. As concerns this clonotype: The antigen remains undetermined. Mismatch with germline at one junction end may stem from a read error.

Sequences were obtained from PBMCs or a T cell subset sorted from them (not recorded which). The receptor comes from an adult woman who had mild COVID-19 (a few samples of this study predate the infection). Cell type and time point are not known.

CDR3 DNA: TGTGCCACCAGCCGAGAACGGGCAGTCTACGAGCAGTACTTC. Translated, it gives CATSRERAVYEQYF. This chain links TRBV15 with TRBJ2-7; D is unclear. The CDR3 covers 14 residues. CDR1 LNHNV and CDR2 YYDKDF come from the germline V gene (reference sequence).